The 9 T cell receptor beta chains given below trace back to one sample, sequenced in a study of T cell repertoires in cytomegalovirus infection. One entry per CDR3 protein results from TCRdb running MiXCR on the reads. In the table there are some 450,000 distinct CDR3 sequences, 31% of which are singletons. The sample consisted of PBMCs. The receptor source for this set is a human donor in good health (CMV status not recorded). Some clones in this sample may be carry-over from other donors' samples.

Comment on this clonotype: The junction does not match germline at one end; this may be a read error. The CDR3: CASSTPGRSYLAGYNF. The CDR3 nucleotides are TGTGCCAGTAGTACCCCTGGACGGAGCTATTTGGCTGGCTACAACTTC. The rearrangement links TRBV19 to TRBJ1-2; no firm D call. CDR1 LNHDA and CDR2 SQIVND come from the germline V gene (reference sequence). CDR3 length: 16 residues.

The rearrangement uses TRBV19 and TRBJ2-3; D is undetermined. The CDR3 is 14 amino acids. Trimming took 4 bases from V and 3 from J, leaving 11 bases between them. Per germline, CDR1 LNHDA and CDR2 SQIVND (reference sequence). The DNA for the CDR3 is TGTGCCAGTAGTACCCAGACCGGTACAGATACGCAGTATTTT. Its translation is CASSTQTGTDTQYF.

This clonotype was seen more than once but under ten times. The chain couples TRBV28 to TRBJ2-4; D gene unclear. Germline V CDR1 and CDR2: MDHEN, SYDVKM. The CDR3 has 13 residues. V was cut by 5 bases and J by 0 bases, with 5 bases left in between. The CDR3, as DNA: TGTGCCAGCAGTATGTTAGCCAAAAACATTCAGTACTTC. Its protein is CASSMLAKNIQYF.

A few counts support this clonotype. The chain couples TRBV5-6 to TRBJ1-1; D may be TRBD1 (5 bases). This CDR3 contains 16 residues. Per the germline V gene, CDR1 is SGHDT and CDR2 is YYEEEE. The V end was cut by 4 bases, the J end by 0 bases, with 16 bases between. In DNA form, the CDR3 reads TGTGCCAGCAGCCCGCGGAGCAGGGTGCTGAACACTGAAGCTTTCTTT. Amino acid sequence: CASSPRSRVLNTEAFF.

To note about this clonotype: This is likely a read error, given that the CDR3 carries no conserved phenylalanine or tryptophan at its end. The rearrangement links TRBV2 to TRBJ1-3; D possibly corresponds to TRBD1 (6 bases). CDR1 SNHLY and CDR2 FYNNEI come from the germline V gene. This CDR3 has 14 residues. V was cut by 7 bases and J by 2 bases, with 12 bases left in between. DNA for the CDR3: TGTGCCAGCAACCCCGGGACACCTGGAAACACCATATATTGT. Translated, it gives CASNPGTPGNTIYC.

This rearrangement joins TRBV9 to TRBJ2-3; D remains ambiguous. Between the trimmed V and J ends, which lost 0 bases and 2 bases, there was a span of 4 bases. Germline CDR1 SGDLS, CDR2 YYNGEE. This CDR3 comprises 13 residues. The CDR3 loop reads CASSVVPTDTQYF. The CDR3 nucleotides are TGTGCCAGCAGCGTAGTACCCACAGATACGCAGTATTTT.

V is TRBV7-9 and J is TRBJ1-1, with D hard to call. CDR1 SEHNR and CDR2 FQNEAQ come from the germline V gene (reference sequence). Trimming removed 6 bases at V and 8 bases at J, with 10 bases between. This CDR3 is built from 11 residues. The CDR3 region has the DNA TGTGCCAGCAGTTACTCGGGAGAAGCTTTCTTT. Its protein product is CASSYSGEAFF. Complete variable domain (other parts from reference TRBV7-9 and TRBJ1-1): DTGVSQNPRHKITKRGQNVTFRCDPISEHNRLYWYRQTLGQGPEFLTYFQNEAQLEKSRLLSDRFSAERPKGSFSTLEIQRTEQGDSAMYLCASSYSGEAFFGQGTRLTVV.

This sequence joins TRBV20-1 and TRBJ1-5, with D perhaps TRBD1 (5 bases). CDR1 is DFQATT, CDR2 SNEGSKA, per germline (reference sequence). The ends were cut back, 6 bases at V and 3 bases at J, with 15 bases in the middle. The CDR3 has 14 residues. The CDR3 spells CSALRGGANQPQHF. CDR3 nucleotide sequence: TGCAGTGCCCTCCGAGGTGGGGCCAATCAGCCCCAGCATTTT.

This clonotype showed up just a few times. This rearrangement joins TRBV6-5 to TRBJ1-2; perhaps TRBD1 as D (6 bases). The CDR3 totals 16 residues. V was clipped by 6 bases and J by 2 bases, with 19 bases between them. Germline values: CDR1 MNHEY, CDR2 SVGAGI. CDR3: CASSQTAAQGNYGYTF. In nucleotides, the CDR3 is TGTGCCAGCAGCCAGACGGCGGCCCAGGGGAACTATGGCTACACCTTC.